The source of this TCR beta chain is a study of control samples from healthy donors and cancer patients (TCRdb year 2020). The library was obtained by the immunoSEQ multiplex PCR assay. TCRdb limited this immuneACCESS table to in-frame rearrangements with V and J called. A share of clones is missing; checked studies link under half to unresolved V genes, and the rest is unexplained. This sample has around 100,000 clones in its table, and roughly 92% of those were observed once. Around 3% of the sample belongs to the ten largest clones. Between the V and J ends, shortened by 1 base and 7 bases respectively, the junction contains 25 bases. CDR1 GTSNPN and CDR2 SVGIG were looked up in the germline V gene (reference sequence). The CDR3 goes from the cysteine to the phenylalanine over 17 residues. Of the read, only the CDR3 DNA is kept; its 51 bases are in frame from base 1. A word on this clone: The antigen this receptor binds is unknown. No base quality values were provided; no much bigger clone lies one nucleotide off.

The chain was built from TRBV30 and TRBJ1-2; perhaps TRBD1 is the D gene, with 5 bases matching. The source material was blood. This receptor was identified in a human donor in good health. The donor label of this sample is uncertain. This receptor has the CDR3 CAWSGPNRFQGRGGYTF. At the DNA level, the sequence is TGTGCCTGGAGTGGACCGAATCGTTTTCAGGGAAGGGGTGGCTACACCTTC.